These T cell receptor beta chains were read from a single sample in a study of Tregs in tolerant kidney transplant recipients. Method: immunoSEQ multiplex PCR; TCRdb's copy keeps in-frame clones and lacks some. Of 240,000 or so clones in the sample, around 82% were seen once. Material: CD4+ T cells from blood. These receptor sequences come from a human donor in good health. Both conserved end residues are part of each CDR3. D genes are given only for firm matches. Not every row has a clone size; where given, it reads once, few, many or a size class.

V: TRBV6-5; J: TRBJ2-4; size: once; D: TRBD1; length: 15; CDR3: CASSSPTGIENIQYF; DNA: TGTGCCAGCAGTTCTCCGACAGGGATTGAAAACATTCAGTACTTC
V: TRBV13; J: TRBJ1-5; size: NA; D: NA; length: 13; CDR3: CASSIQGVQPQHF; DNA: TGTGCCAGCAGCATCCAAGGCGTTCAGCCCCAGCATTTT
V: TRBV29-1; J: TRBJ1-2; size: NA; D: TRBD1; length: 14; CDR3: CSVEDRGQGGGYTF; DNA: TGCAGCGTTGAAGATCGCGGACAGGGGGGTGGCTACACCTTC
V: TRBV7-2; J: TRBJ2-3; size: NA; D: TRBD2; length: 19; CDR3: CASSLGSTSGGAGTDTQYF; DNA: TGTGCCAGCAGCTTAGGGTCGACTAGCGGGGGGGCCGGCACAGATACGCAGTATTTT
V: TRBV18; J: TRBJ2-2; size: NA; D: NA; length: 16; CDR3: CASSPLKGENTGELFF; DNA: TGTGCCAGCTCACCGCTAAAGGGAGAGAACACCGGGGAGCTGTTTTTT
V: TRBV15; J: TRBJ1-1; size: NA; D: TRBD1; length: 15; CDR3: CATSDYRGQDTEAFF; DNA: TGTGCCACCAGCGATTACAGGGGGCAGGACACTGAAGCTTTCTTT
V: TRBV5-1; J: TRBJ2-2; size: NA; D: TRBD1; length: 16; CDR3: CASSLTDRGNTGELFF; DNA: TGCGCCAGCAGCTTGACGGACAGGGGGAACACCGGGGAGCTGTTTTTT
V: TRBV19; J: TRBJ2-2; size: NA; D: NA; length: 15; CDR3: CASSIPLSNTGELFF; DNA: TGTGCCAGTAGTATCCCTCTTTCGAACACCGGGGAGCTGTTTTTT
V: TRBV10-1; J: TRBJ2-7; size: NA; D: TRBD1; length: 15; CDR3: CASSETWTGRDEQYF; DNA: TGCGCCAGCAGTGAGACCTGGACAGGGAGAGACGAGCAGTACTTC
V: TRBV2; J: TRBJ2-7; size: NA; D: NA; length: 15; CDR3: CASSEERGGTYEQYF; DNA: TGTGCCAGCAGTGAAGAGCGCGGGGGCACCTACGAGCAGTACTTC
V: TRBV9; J: TRBJ2-1; size: NA; D: NA; length: 14; CDR3: CASSVAGVNNEQFF; DNA: TGTGCCAGCAGCGTAGCTGGAGTAAACAATGAGCAGTTCTTC
V: TRBV7-2; J: TRBJ2-7; size: NA; D: NA; length: 14; CDR3: CASSLATLDYEQYF; DNA: TGTGCCAGCAGCTTAGCTACGTTAGACTACGAGCAGTACTTC
V: TRBV11-2; J: TRBJ2-1; size: NA; D: TRBD2; length: 14; CDR3: CASTPAGGINEQFF; DNA: TGTGCCAGCACGCCAGCGGGAGGAATCAATGAGCAGTTCTTC
V: TRBV28; J: TRBJ2-7; size: NA; D: TRBD2; length: 15; CDR3: CASSRQLAGNYEQYF; DNA: TGTGCCAGCAGTCGTCAACTAGCGGGGAACTACGAGCAGTACTTC
V: TRBV4-2; J: TRBJ2-1; size: NA; D: TRBD2; length: 14; CDR3: CASASGRSYNEQFF; DNA: TGTGCCAGCGCTAGCGGACGATCCTACAATGAGCAGTTCTTC
V: TRBV11-3; J: TRBJ1-1; size: NA; D: NA; length: 13; CDR3: CASSLELDTEAFF; DNA: TGTGCCAGCAGCTTAGAACTTGACACTGAAGCTTTCTTT
V: TRBV5-4; J: TRBJ2-7; size: few; D: NA; length: 15; CDR3: CASSLEGRRVGEQYF; DNA: TGTGCCAGCAGCTTGGAGGGCAGAAGGGTGGGGGAGCAGTACTTC
V: TRBV11-2; J: TRBJ1-1; size: NA; D: NA; length: 11; CDR3: CASSAYTEAFF; DNA: TGTGCCAGCAGCGCCTATACTGAAGCTTTCTTT
V: TRBV11-2; J: TRBJ2-5; size: NA; D: NA; length: 12; CDR3: CASSLRGETQYF; DNA: TGTGCCAGCAGCTTAAGGGGGGAGACCCAGTACTTC
V: TRBV18; J: TRBJ1-5; size: NA; D: TRBD1; length: 15; CDR3: CASSAGTGGNQPQHF; DNA: TGTGCCAGCTCGGCCGGGACAGGTGGCAATCAGCCCCAGCATTTT
V: TRBV15; J: TRBJ2-7; size: NA; D: TRBD1; length: 14; CDR3: CATSRDGTGGEQYF; DNA: TGTGCCACCAGCAGAGATGGGACAGGGGGGGAGCAGTACTTC
V: TRBV10-3; J: TRBJ1-1; size: NA; D: TRBD1; length: 14; CDR3: CAIRGQGANTEAFF; DNA: TGTGCCATCAGGGGACAGGGGGCGAACACTGAAGCTTTCTTT
V: TRBV19; J: TRBJ1-2; size: NA; D: NA; length: 13; CDR3: CASSTGAGNGYTF; DNA: TGTGCCAGTAGTACGGGGGCAGGGAATGGCTACACCTTC
V: TRBV5-1; J: TRBJ2-3; size: NA; D: NA; length: 14; CDR3: CASSLASGTDTQYF; DNA: TGCGCCAGCAGCTTGGCATCAGGCACAGATACGCAGTATTTT
V: TRBV6-6; J: TRBJ2-7; size: NA; D: TRBD1; length: 14; CDR3: CASSAGTGAHEQYF; DNA: TGTGCCAGCAGTGCCGGGACAGGGGCCCACGAGCAGTACTTC
V: TRBV6-6; J: TRBJ2-5; size: NA; D: NA; length: 16; CDR3: CASSYSTRVKQETQYF; DNA: TGTGCCAGCAGTTACTCGACTAGGGTGAAACAAGAGACCCAGTACTTC
V: TRBV5-4; J: TRBJ2-5; size: NA; D: NA; length: 14; CDR3: CASSLWGLEETQYF; DNA: TGTGCCAGCAGCTTGTGGGGCTTAGAAGAGACCCAGTACTTC
V: TRBV11-1; J: TRBJ2-7; size: NA; D: TRBD1; length: 14; CDR3: CASTSRGPTYEQYF; DNA: TGTGCCAGCACCTCAAGGGGGCCTACCTACGAGCAGTACTTC
V: TRBV29-1; J: TRBJ2-7; size: NA; D: TRBD1; length: 13; CDR3: CSVDKVGTGEQYF; DNA: TGCAGCGTTGACAAGGTTGGGACAGGAGAGCAGTACTTC
V: TRBV5-1; J: TRBJ2-6; size: NA; D: NA; length: 16; CDR3: CASSLEGVSGANVLTF; DNA: TGCGCCAGCAGCTTGGAGGGGGTCTCTGGGGCCAACGTCCTGACTTTC